Each of the 12 T cell receptor beta chains below was sequenced from the same sample in a study of human T cells and chemical hapten exposure. Time point defined: pre-sensitization, week 0. Treatment denoted: therapeutic diphenylcyclopropenone sensitization with weekly scalp DPC. Each CDR3 protein is one row after TCRdb ran MiXCR on the RACE reads. This repertoire shows about 80,000 distinct CDR3 sequences, less than 15% found once; its top ten account for about 4.6%. Sample: whole blood, taken in connection with sensitization to the hapten diphenylcyclopropenone (DPC). These TCRs come from a woman in her fifties or sixties with alopecia areata. Some clones in this sample may be carry-over from other donors' samples.

This clonotype appeared many times. This chain uses TRBV28 with TRBJ2-7; D possibly corresponds to TRBD2 (5 bases). The CDR3 length is 13 residues. V shed 2 bases and J shed 2 bases, with 7 bases lying between them. Germline-derived CDR1 and CDR2 are MDHEN and SYDVKM. CDR3 coding DNA: TGTGCCAGCAGTTTAGTCGGGACCTACGAGCAGTACTTC. Amino acids: CASSLVGTYEQYF.

The CDR3 sequence: CASSLPQGRTEAFF. CDR3 sequence (DNA): TGTGCCAGCAGCTTACCACAGGGAAGAACTGAAGCTTTCTTT. The V gene is TRBV7-9, the J gene TRBJ1-1, with D perhaps TRBD1 (6 bases). Germline V gene sequence: CDR1 SEHNR, CDR2 FQNEAQ (reference sequence). Between the trimmed V and J ends, which lost 2 bases and 5 bases, there was a span of 12 bases. This CDR3 is built from 14 residues. Using reference TRBV7-9 and TRBJ1-1 for the parts outside the CDR3, the full variable domain is DTGVSQNPRHKITKRGQNVTFRCDPISEHNRLYWYRQTLGQGPEFLTYFQNEAQLEKSRLLSDRFSAERPKGSFSTLEIQRTEQGDSAMYLCASSLPQGRTEAFFGQGTRLTVV.

This clonotype was counted at least ten times. The V gene is TRBV20-1, the J gene TRBJ2-5; 7 nucleotides agree with TRBD1. This CDR3 region has 12 residues. Germline loops: CDR1 DFQATT, CDR2 SNEGSKA (reference sequence). The trim removed 2 bases at V and 3 bases at J, leaving 0 bases unmatched. The CDR3, as DNA: TGCAGTGCTAGACAGGGGGAAGAGACCCAGTACTTC. It is translated as CSARQGEETQYF.

This clonotype has only a few counts. The chain recombines TRBV5-1 with TRBJ2-2, with 10 bases fitting TRBD2. The germline V gene encodes CDR1 SGHRS and CDR2 YFSETQ. V trimming: 2 bases; J trimming: 3 bases; junction bases outside the gene matches: 4. There are 16 residues in the CDR3. The CDR3 spells CASSFSGRLDTGELFF. In DNA, the CDR3 is TGCGCCAGCAGCTTTAGCGGGAGGTTAGACACCGGGGAGCTGTTTTTT.

The V and J genes are TRBV12-5 and TRBJ2-2; 11 bases align to TRBD1. This CDR3 region has 17 residues. Per germline, CDR1 LGHNT and CDR2 FRNRAP. The V gene end was trimmed by 4 bases and the J gene end by 4 bases; junction bases not matched to a gene: 8. This chain's CDR3 is CASGYTSGTGGTGELFF. Written as DNA, the CDR3 is TGTGCTAGTGGTTATACCTCCGGGACAGGGGGCACCGGGGAGCTGTTTTTT.

This clonotype has just a few counts. This chain connects TRBV28 to TRBJ1-3, with D possibly being TRBD1 (5 bases). This CDR3 has 16 residues. V was pared by 7 bases and J by 0 bases, with 16 bases between. Germline lookup yields CDR1 MDHEN and CDR2 SYDVKM. CDR3 DNA sequence: TGTGCCAGCACAGCGGGGGGACCCACCTCTGGAAACACCATATATTTT. It encodes CASTAGGPTSGNTIYF. Together with reference TRBV28 and TRBJ1-3, the CDR3 gives the full variable domain: DVKVTQSSRYLVKRTGEKVFLECVQDMDHENMFWYRQDPGLGLRLIYFSYDVKMKEKGDIPEGYSVSREKKERFSLILESASTNQTSMYLCASTAGGPTSGNTIYFGEGSWLTVV.

This clonotype was detected ten times or more. The chain couples TRBV29-1 to TRBJ2-1; D remains unclear. The germline gives CDR1 SQVTM, CDR2 ANQGSEA. V lost 7 bases and J lost 7, with 5 bases in between. The CDR3 covers 9 residues. CDR3: CSGGNEQFF. The CDR3 DNA is TGCAGCGGTGGTAATGAGCAGTTCTTC.

This clonotype was observed many times. DNA for the CDR3: TGTGCCAGCAGTTACCAAAGGACCGGGACGGGACCGGCTAATTCACCCCTCCACTTT. Its protein product is CASSYQRTGTGPANSPLHF. The chain has TRBV6-2 or TRBV6-3 and TRBJ1-6; D is perhaps TRBD1 (5 bases). Germline V gives CDR1 MNHEY, CDR2 SVGEGT. The CDR3 spans 19 residues. Trimming stripped 2 bases from V and 6 bases from J, with 23 bases between.

In this sample, this clonotype turned up a few times. The V call is TRBV7-2, the J call TRBJ2-1, with D possibly matching TRBD1 (6 bases). In germline, CDR1 is SGHTA, CDR2 FQGNSA. V was cut by 0 bases and J by 4 bases, with 10 bases left in between. The CDR3 length is 15 residues. This chain's CDR3 is CASSLAGQGYNEQFF. The CDR3 region has the DNA TGTGCCAGCAGCTTAGCGGGTCAGGGGTACAATGAGCAGTTCTTC.

This clonotype was found many times. CDR3 region: CASSAKLAVDYNEQFF. The CDR3 DNA sequence: TGTGCCAGCAGCGCGAAACTAGCGGTAGACTACAATGAGCAGTTCTTC. The chain has TRBV7-9 and TRBJ2-1; TRBD2 matches 8 bases. Germline CDR1 reads SEHNR; CDR2 reads FQNEAQ (reference sequence). V lost 5 bases and J lost 3; bases outside the gene matches: 9. This CDR3 region has 16 residues.

This clonotype was seen a few times. The V call is TRBV2, the J call TRBJ2-6; no clear D gene. The germline V gene encodes CDR1 SNHLY and CDR2 FYNNEI. There are 13 residues in the CDR3. Trimming took off 2 bases at V and 6 bases at J, with 5 bases between the two ends. The CDR3 coding sequence is TGTGCCAGCAGTGAAAGTGAGGCCAACGTCCTGACTTTC. It yields the protein CASSESEANVLTF.

This clonotype was counted only a few times. The V gene is TRBV3-1, the J gene TRBJ2-7, with 8 bases identical to TRBD1. Looked up from germline, CDR1 is LGHDT and CDR2 is YNNKEL (reference sequence). CDR3 length: 13 residues. With 9 bases clipped from V and 0 bases from J, the junction kept 4 bases outside the gene matches. The CDR3 nucleotides are TGTGCCAGTCGGGACAGGAGCTCCTACGAGCAGTACTTC. Protein sequence: CASRDRSSYEQYF.